This T cell receptor (beta chain) was recorded in a study of shared clonotypes between healthy human individuals. Study-level findings and limits: Large depth notwithstanding, sorted-subset sequencing proved incomplete by rarefaction. A handful of donors showed sharing of 4.5% to 6% of naive CD4 clonotypes.

Sequencing was performed with immunoSEQ multiplex PCR; in TCRdb, only in-frame clones are kept and a portion is missing. The sample has some 1,100,000 clones, approximately 80% seen once. To note about this clone: No antigen is known for it.

The germline CDR1 and CDR2 sequences are SGHDT and YYEEEE. The V end lost 4 bases, the J end lost 7 bases, and 14 bases lay between the germline ends. The CDR3 consists of 14 residues. The CD4+ fraction was divided into a CD45RA+ naive subset and a CD45RA-negative memory subset. Sequencing was performed on memory CD4+ T cells from PBMCs. Subset indicated: CD45RA-negative fraction. The V and J genes are TRBV5-6 and TRBJ2-2, with TRBD1 as a possible D gene (5 bases). The sequence was collected from a man aged 18-30 years in good health. Some clones in this sample may be carry-over from other donors' samples. The DNA of the CDR3 is TGTGCCAGCAGCCTCCAGGGATGGGACGGGGAGCTGTTTTTT. It encodes CASSLQGWDGELFF.